This is a list of T cell receptor beta chains from one sample in a study of CD8+ T cells in alopecia areata. Only in-frame clones appear in the TCRdb table, and some are missing; sequencing was by immunoSEQ multiplex PCR. The sample holds fewer than 350,000 clones, roughly 50% seen once. The sequencing here drew on CD4+ T cells sorted from blood, taken at week 24, from a patient treated with tofacitinib. The receptors come from a human donor with alopecia areata. Both conserved end residues are trimmed from each CDR3. D genes are given only for firm matches.

>TRBV25-1|NA
ASSAFGTGSYGYT
>TRBV6-5|TRBD1
ASSQGQGITGAF
>TRBV29-1|TRBD1
SVEGQGAGGYT
>TRBV7-9|NA
ASSLVPSYEQY
>TRBV29-1|NA
SVEGGSGGRNIQY
>TRBV5-1|NA
ASSPSEGRAGTQY
>TRBV6-5|NA
ASRKNGSNQPQH
>TRBV5-1|NA
ASSEIMNTEAF
>TRBV30|NA
AWSNQGNTGELF
>TRBV30|NA
AWSQWGTTGELF
>TRBV6-6|TRBD1
ASSFRTGQWYEQY
>TRBV28|NA
ASKGRFSYNSPLH
>TRBV30|NA
AWSPRFGLGSTGELF
>TRBV7-9|TRBD2
ASSLSGGDSYEQY
>TRBV29-1|TRBD1
SVEPYSTGGPYNEQF
>TRBV7-9|NA
ASSLDVGGSNQPQH
>TRBV5-1|NA
ASSLGWETQY
>TRBV18|TRBD1
ASSLVDRGGTEAF
>TRBV4-3|TRBD1
ASRVQGANTEAF
>TRBV5-1|NA
ASRTQGLETQY
>TRBV18|NA
ASSPLARNTEAF
>TRBV5-6|TRBD1
ASREGTGAYGYT
>TRBV18|NA
ASSPPRRVGQETQY
>TRBV30|NA
AWSVKGGETQY
>TRBV7-2|NA
ASSLAAGKGYNEQF
>TRBV7-2|NA
ASSTSLNTEAF
>TRBV5-1|NA
ASSLGREGYGYT